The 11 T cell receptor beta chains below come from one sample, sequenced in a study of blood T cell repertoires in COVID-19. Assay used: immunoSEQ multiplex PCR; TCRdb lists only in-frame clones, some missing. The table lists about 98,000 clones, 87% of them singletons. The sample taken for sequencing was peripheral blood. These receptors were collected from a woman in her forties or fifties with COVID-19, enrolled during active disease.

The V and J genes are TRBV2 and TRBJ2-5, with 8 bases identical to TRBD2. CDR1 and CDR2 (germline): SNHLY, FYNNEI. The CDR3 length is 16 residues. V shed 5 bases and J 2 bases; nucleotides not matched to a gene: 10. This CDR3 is CASSMLVGGGQETQYF. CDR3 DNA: TGTGCCAGCAGTATGTTAGTAGGCGGGGGGCAAGAGACCCAGTACTTC.

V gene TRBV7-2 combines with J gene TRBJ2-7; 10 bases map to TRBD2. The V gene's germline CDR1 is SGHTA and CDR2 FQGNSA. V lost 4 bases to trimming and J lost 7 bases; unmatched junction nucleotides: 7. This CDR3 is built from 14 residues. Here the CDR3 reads CASSSGLAGGEQYF. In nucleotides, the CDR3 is TGTGCCAGCAGCTCCGGGTTAGCGGGGGGAGAGCAGTACTTC.

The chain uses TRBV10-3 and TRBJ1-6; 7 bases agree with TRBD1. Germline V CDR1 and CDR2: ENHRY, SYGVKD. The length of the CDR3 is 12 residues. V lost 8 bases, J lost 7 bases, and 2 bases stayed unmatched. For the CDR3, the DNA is TGTGCCATCGGGACAGAGAATTCACCCCTCCACTTT. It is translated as CAIGTENSPLHF.

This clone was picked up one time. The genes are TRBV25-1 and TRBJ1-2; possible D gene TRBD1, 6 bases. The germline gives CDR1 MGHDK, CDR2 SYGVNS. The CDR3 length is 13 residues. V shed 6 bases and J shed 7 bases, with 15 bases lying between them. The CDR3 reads CASSFEGVGGYTF. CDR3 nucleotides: TGTGCCAGCAGCTTCGAGGGGGTTGGTGGCTACACCTTC.

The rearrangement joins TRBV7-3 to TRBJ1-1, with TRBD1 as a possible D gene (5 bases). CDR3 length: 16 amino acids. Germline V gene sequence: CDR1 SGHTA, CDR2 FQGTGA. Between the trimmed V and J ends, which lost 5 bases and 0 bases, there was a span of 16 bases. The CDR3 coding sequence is TGTGCCAGCAGCCCGCAGGGTCCTCTGATGAACACTGAAGCTTTCTTT. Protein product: CASSPQGPLMNTEAFF.

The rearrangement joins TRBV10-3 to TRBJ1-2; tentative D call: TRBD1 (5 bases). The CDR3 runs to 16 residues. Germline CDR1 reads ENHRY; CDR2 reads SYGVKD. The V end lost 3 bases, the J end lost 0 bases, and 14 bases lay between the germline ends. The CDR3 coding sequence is TGTGCCATCAGTGACCGGGGGGGGGAAGCTAACTATGGCTACACCTTC. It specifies CAISDRGGEANYGYTF.

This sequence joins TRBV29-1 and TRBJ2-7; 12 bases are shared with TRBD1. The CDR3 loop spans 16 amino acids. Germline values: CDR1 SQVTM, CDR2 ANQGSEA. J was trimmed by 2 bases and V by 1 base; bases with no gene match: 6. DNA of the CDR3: TGCAGCGTTGAAGGCTGGGACAGGGGGCTCACCTACGAGCAGTACTTC. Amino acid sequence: CSVEGWDRGLTYEQYF.

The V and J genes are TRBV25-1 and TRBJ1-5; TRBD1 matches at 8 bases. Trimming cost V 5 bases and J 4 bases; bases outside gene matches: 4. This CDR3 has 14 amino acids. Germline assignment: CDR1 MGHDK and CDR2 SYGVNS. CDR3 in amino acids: CASSSQGVNQPQHF. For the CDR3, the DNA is TGTGCCAGCAGTTCACAGGGGGTGAATCAGCCCCAGCATTTT. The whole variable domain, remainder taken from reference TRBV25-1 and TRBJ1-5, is EADIYQTPRYLVIGTGKKITLECSQTMGHDKMYWYQQDPGMELHLIHYSYGVNSTEKGDLSSESTVSRIRTEHFPLTLESARPSHTSQYLCASSSQGVNQPQHFGDGTRLSIL.

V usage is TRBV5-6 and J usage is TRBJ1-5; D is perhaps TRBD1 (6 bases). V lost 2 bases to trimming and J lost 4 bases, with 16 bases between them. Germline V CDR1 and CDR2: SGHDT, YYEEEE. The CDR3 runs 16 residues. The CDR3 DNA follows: TGTGCCAGCAGCTTAGGCGGACAGTATTCTAATCAGCCCCAGCATTTT. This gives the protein CASSLGGQYSNQPQHF.

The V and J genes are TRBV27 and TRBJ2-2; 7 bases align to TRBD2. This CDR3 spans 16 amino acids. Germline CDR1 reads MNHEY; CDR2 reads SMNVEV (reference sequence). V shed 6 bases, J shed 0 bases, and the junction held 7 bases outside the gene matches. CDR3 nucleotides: TGTGCCAGCAGATCGGGGGGACCTACGAACACCGGGGAGCTGTTTTTT. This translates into CASRSGGPTNTGELFF.

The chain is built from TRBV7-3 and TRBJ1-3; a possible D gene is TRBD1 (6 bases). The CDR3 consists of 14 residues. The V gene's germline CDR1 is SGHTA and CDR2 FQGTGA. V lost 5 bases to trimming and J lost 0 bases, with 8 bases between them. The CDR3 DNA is TGTGCCAGCAGCCAACAGGGCTCTGGAAACACCATATATTTT. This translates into CASSQQGSGNTIYF.